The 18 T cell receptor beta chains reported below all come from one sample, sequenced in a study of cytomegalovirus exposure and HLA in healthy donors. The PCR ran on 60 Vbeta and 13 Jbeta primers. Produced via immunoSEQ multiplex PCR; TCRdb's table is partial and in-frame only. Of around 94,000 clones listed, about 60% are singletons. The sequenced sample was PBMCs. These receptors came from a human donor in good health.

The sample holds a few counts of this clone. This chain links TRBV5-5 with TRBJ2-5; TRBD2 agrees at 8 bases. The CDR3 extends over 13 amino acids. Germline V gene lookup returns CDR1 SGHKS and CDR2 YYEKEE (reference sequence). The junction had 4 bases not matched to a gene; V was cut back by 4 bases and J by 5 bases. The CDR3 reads CASSAGGGETQYF. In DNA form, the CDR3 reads TGTGCCAGCAGCGCCGGGGGGGGCGAGACCCAGTACTTC.

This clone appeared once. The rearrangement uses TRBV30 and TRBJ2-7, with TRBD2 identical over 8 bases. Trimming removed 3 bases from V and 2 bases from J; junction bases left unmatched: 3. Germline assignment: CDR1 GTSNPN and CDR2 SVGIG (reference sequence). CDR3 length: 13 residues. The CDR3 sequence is CAWRAGVTYEQYF. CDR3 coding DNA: TGTGCCTGGAGAGCGGGGGTAACCTACGAGCAGTACTTC.

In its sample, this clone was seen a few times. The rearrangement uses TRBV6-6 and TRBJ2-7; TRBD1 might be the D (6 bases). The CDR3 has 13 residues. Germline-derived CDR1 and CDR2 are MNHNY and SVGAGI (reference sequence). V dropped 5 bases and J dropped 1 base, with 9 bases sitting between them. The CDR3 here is CASSGGQSYEQYF. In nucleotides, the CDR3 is TGTGCCAGCAGTGGGGGACAATCCTACGAGCAGTACTTC.

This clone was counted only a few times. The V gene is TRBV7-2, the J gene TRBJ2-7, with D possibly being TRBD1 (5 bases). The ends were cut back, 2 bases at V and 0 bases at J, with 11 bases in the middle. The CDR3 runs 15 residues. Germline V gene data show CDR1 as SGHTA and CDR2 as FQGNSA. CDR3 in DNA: TGTGCCAGCAGCTTATGGGCGACAGACTCCTACGAGCAGTACTTC. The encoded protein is CASSLWATDSYEQYF.

The CDR3 DNA is TGTGCCAGCAGCTACCTTGGGGGGACCTACGAGCAGTACTTC. Translated, it gives CASSYLGGTYEQYF. This chain connects TRBV5-6 to TRBJ2-7; weak D call: TRBD2 (6 bases). The CDR3 is 14 amino acids. The V end was cut by 3 bases, the J end by 2 bases, with 12 bases between. Germline CDR1 reads SGHDT; CDR2 reads YYEEEE. Full variable domain (outside the CDR3, taken from reference TRBV5-6 and TRBJ2-7): DAGVTQSPTHLIKTRGQQVTLRCSPKSGHDTVSWYQQALGQGPQFIFQYYEEEERQRGNFPDRFSGHQFPNYSSELNVNALLLGDSALYLCASSYLGGTYEQYFGPGTRLTVT.

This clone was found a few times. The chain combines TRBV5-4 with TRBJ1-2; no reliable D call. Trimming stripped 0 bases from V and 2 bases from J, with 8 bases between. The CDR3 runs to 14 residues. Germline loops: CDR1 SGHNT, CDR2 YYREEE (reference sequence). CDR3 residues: CASSLAVVNYGYTF. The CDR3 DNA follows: TGTGCCAGCAGCTTGGCCGTAGTGAACTATGGCTACACCTTC. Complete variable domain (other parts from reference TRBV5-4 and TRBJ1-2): ETGVTQSPTHLIKTRGQQVTLRCSSQSGHNTVSWYQQALGQGPQFIFQYYREEENGRGNFPPRFSGLQFPNYSSELNVNALELDDSALYLCASSLAVVNYGYTFGSGTRLTVV.

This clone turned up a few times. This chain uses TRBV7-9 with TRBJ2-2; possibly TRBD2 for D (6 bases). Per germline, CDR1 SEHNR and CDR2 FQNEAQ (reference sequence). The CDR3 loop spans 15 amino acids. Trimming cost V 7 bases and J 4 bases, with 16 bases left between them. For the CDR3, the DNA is TGTGCCAGCACTGTGGGACTTTTGATCACCGGGGAGCTGTTTTTT. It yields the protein CASTVGLLITGELFF.

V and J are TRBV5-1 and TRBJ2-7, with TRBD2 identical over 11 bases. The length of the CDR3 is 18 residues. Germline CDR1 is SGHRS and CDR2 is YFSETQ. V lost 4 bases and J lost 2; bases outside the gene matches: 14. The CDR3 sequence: CASSQPTSGEGSPYEQYF. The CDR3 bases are TGCGCCAGCAGCCAACCGACTAGCGGGGAGGGATCCCCCTACGAGCAGTACTTC.

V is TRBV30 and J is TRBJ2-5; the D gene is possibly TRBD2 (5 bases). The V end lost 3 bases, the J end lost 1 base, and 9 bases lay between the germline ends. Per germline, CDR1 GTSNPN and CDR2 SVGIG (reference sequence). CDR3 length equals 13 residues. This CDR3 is CAWSQGSQETQYF. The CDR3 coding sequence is TGTGCCTGGAGCCAAGGGAGCCAAGAGACCCAGTACTTC. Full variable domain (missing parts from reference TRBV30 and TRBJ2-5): SQTIHQWPATLVQPVGSPLSLECTVEGTSNPNLYWYRQAAGRGLQLLFYSVGIGQISSEVPQNLSASRPQDRQFILSSKKLLLSDSGFYLCAWSQGSQETQYFGPGTRLLVL.

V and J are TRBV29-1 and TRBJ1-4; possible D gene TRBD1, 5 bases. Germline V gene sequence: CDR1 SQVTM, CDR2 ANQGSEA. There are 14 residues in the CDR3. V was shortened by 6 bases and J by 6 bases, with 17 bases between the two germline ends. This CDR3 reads CSVRPGGTDEKLFF. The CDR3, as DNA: TGCAGCGTGAGGCCCGGCGGGACGGATGAAAAACTGTTTTTT.

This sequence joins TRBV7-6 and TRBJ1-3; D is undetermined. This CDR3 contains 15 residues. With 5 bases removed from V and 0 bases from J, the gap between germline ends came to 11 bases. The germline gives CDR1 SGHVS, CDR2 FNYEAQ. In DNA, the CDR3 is TGTGCCAGCAGCCTCCCCGCGGGCTCTGGAAACACCATATATTTT. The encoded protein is CASSLPAGSGNTIYF.

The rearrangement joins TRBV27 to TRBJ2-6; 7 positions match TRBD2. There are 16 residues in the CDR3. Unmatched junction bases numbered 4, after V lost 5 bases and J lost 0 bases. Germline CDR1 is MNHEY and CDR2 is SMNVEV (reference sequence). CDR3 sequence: CASSRQRGSGANVLTF. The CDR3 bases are TGTGCCAGCAGTCGCCAGCGGGGCTCTGGGGCCAACGTCCTGACTTTC.

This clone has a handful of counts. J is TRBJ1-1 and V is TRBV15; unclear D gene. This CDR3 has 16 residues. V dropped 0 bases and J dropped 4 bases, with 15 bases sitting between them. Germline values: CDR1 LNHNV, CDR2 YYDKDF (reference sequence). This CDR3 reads CATSRDLSVEGTEAFF. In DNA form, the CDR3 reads TGTGCCACCAGCAGAGATCTTAGTGTTGAGGGCACTGAAGCTTTCTTT.

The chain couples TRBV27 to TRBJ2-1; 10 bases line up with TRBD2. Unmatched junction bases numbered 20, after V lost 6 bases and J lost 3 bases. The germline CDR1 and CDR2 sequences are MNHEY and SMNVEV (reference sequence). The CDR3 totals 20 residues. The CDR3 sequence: CASRPLGLAPDWGDYNEQFF. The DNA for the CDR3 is TGTGCCAGCAGGCCCCTGGGACTAGCGCCTGACTGGGGGGACTACAATGAGCAGTTCTTC.

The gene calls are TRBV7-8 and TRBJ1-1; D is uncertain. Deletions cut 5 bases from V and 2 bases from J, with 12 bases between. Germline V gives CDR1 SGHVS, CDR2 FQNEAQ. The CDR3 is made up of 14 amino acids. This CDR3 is CASSPSRDNTEAFF. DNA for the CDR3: TGTGCCAGCAGCCCAAGTCGGGATAACACTGAAGCTTTCTTT.

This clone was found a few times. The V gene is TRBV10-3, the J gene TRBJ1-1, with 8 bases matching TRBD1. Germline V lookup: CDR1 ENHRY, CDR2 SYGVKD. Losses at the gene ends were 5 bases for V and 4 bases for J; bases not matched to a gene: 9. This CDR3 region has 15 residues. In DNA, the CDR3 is TGTGCCATCAGTAGTGCAGGGGGCTCAGGCACTGAAGCTTTCTTT. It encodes CAISSAGGSGTEAFF.

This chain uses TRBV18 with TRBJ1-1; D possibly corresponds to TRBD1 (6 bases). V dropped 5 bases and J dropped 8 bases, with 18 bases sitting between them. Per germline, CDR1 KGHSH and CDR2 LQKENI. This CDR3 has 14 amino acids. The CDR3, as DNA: TGTGCCAGCTCAGGGGAAGGACAGCGATACGAAGCTTTCTTT. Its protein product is CASSGEGQRYEAFF.

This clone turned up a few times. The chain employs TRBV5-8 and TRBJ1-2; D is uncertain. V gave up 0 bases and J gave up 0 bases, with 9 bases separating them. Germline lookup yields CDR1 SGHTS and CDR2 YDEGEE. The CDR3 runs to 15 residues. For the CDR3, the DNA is TGTGCCAGCAGCTTGGAGAGCGCTGCTAACTATGGCTACACCTTC. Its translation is CASSLESAANYGYTF.